The 19 T cell receptor beta chains listed next were all sequenced from one sample in a study of CD8 T cells in Susac syndrome. The RNA, roughly 0.45 to 1 ug, was put through reverse transcription using random hexamers. TCRdb ran MiXCR on the immunoSEQ multiplex PCR reads and lists one entry per CDR3 protein. The sample lists tens of thousands of distinct CDR3 sequences, approximately 95% occurring once. The sequencing input was CD8+ T cells from PBMCs. The receptors shown here come from a human donor with Susac syndrome.

The chain employs TRBV7-9 and TRBJ1-6; 8 nucleotides match TRBD1. This CDR3 has 17 amino acids. CDR1 is SEHNR and CDR2 is FQNEAQ in the germline V gene (reference sequence). V gave up 2 bases and J gave up 8 bases; unmatched junction bases: 11. The CDR3 loop reads CASSLRLSGQGDSPLHF. The CDR3 bases are TGTGCCAGCAGCTTAAGGCTTAGTGGACAGGGCGATTCACCCCTCCACTTT. Full variable domain (missing parts from reference TRBV7-9 and TRBJ1-6): DTGVSQNPRHKITKRGQNVTFRCDPISEHNRLYWYRQTLGQGPEFLTYFQNEAQLEKSRLLSDRFSAERPKGSFSTLEIQRTEQGDSAMYLCASSLRLSGQGDSPLHFGNGTRLTVT.

The V and J genes are TRBV25-1 and TRBJ1-2; D not resolved. The V gene's germline CDR1 is MGHDK and CDR2 SYGVNS. Trimming cost V 4 bases and J 1 base, with 16 bases left between them. CDR3 length: 16 residues. CDR3: CASSAPQSHFNYGYTF. The DNA for the CDR3 is TGTGCCAGCAGTGCACCACAGAGCCACTTTAACTATGGCTACACCTTC.

The CDR3 sequence is CASGLSDRVDEQFF. The CDR3 DNA reads TGTGCTAGTGGTTTGTCCGACAGGGTCGATGAGCAGTTCTTC. The genes are TRBV12-5 and TRBJ2-1, with TRBD1 matching 7 bases. The germline gives CDR1 LGHNT, CDR2 FRNRAP. The length of the CDR3 is 14 residues. Trimming at V came to 2 bases and at J to 8 bases, leaving 6 bases not matched to a gene.

The gene calls are TRBV6-2 or TRBV6-3 and TRBJ2-1; 9 positions agree with TRBD2. CDR3 length equals 15 residues. V lost 8 bases and J lost 8; bases outside the gene matches: 13. Germline V gene sequence: CDR1 MNHEY, CDR2 SVGEGT. The CDR3 DNA sequence: TGTGCCAGCGTATTCCGGGGACTAGCAGGTCATGAGCAGTTCTTC. Translated, it gives CASVFRGLAGHEQFF.

The chain combines TRBV30 with TRBJ1-5; D possibly corresponds to TRBD1 (5 bases). The CDR3 extends over 15 amino acids. Trimming cost V 2 bases and J 0 bases, with 11 bases left between them. The germline gives CDR1 GTSNPN, CDR2 SVGIG (reference sequence). CDR3 residues: CAWSITGYSNQPQHF. The CDR3 nucleotides are TGTGCCTGGAGTATAACAGGTTATAGCAATCAGCCCCAGCATTTT.

The count of this clonotype is one. The genes are TRBV7-6 and TRBJ1-1; 7 bases are a match to TRBD1. CDR3 length: 16 residues. Germline-derived CDR1 and CDR2 are SGHVS and FNYEAQ. With V trimmed by 1 base and J by 1 base, 6 bases remained unmatched. The CDR3 here is CASSLVGDRPNTEAFF. The CDR3 bases are TGTGCCAGCAGCTTAGTTGGGGACAGACCGAACACTGAAGCTTTCTTT.

The rearrangement uses TRBV7-2 and TRBJ2-1; D perhaps matches TRBD1 (5 bases). The germline V gene has CDR1 SGHTA and CDR2 FQGNSA. The CDR3 covers 13 residues. V lost 5 bases and J lost 14, with 19 bases in between. Here the CDR3 DNA reads TGTGCCAGCAGCCGAGTTACAGGTTTCGAGGAGTTCTTC. Its protein is CASSRVTGFEEFF.

This clonotype was found once. The V gene is TRBV18, the J gene TRBJ1-3; D possibly corresponds to TRBD1 (5 bases). From germline, CDR1 is KGHSH and CDR2 LQKENI. Between the trimmed V and J ends, which lost 3 bases and 0 bases, there was a span of 12 bases. The CDR3 extends over 16 amino acids. The CDR3 protein is CASSPAGALSGNTIYF. The CDR3, as DNA: TGTGCCAGCTCACCGGCCGGGGCCCTCTCTGGAAACACCATATATTTT.

For the CDR3, the DNA is TGTGCCAGCTCACCCAAGCTGGAGCTGGGGCAGCCCCAGCATTTT. This gives the protein CASSPKLELGQPQHF. This chain links TRBV18 with TRBJ1-5; no reliable D call. The germline gives CDR1 KGHSH, CDR2 LQKENI. V lost 3 bases, J lost 7 bases, and 16 bases lay in between. This CDR3 region has 15 residues.

The chain is built from TRBV9 and TRBJ1-1; possible D gene TRBD1, 5 bases. This CDR3 comprises 13 residues. CDR1 is SGDLS, CDR2 YYNGEE, per germline. V lost 0 bases and J lost 4, with 7 bases in between. The CDR3 loop reads CASSVDGGTEAFF. The CDR3 DNA is TGTGCCAGCAGCGTAGACGGGGGCACTGAAGCTTTCTTT.

V is TRBV12-5 and J is TRBJ2-2; D ambiguous. Germline CDR1 is LGHNT and CDR2 is FRNRAP. V lost 0 bases to trimming and J lost 4 bases, with 12 bases between them. CDR3 length: 16 amino acids. CDR3 loop: CASGLVPNALTGELFF. In DNA, the CDR3 is TGTGCTAGTGGTTTGGTACCCAATGCCCTCACCGGGGAGCTGTTTTTT. Full variable domain (missing parts from reference TRBV12-5 and TRBJ2-2): DARVTQTPRHKVTEMGQEVTMRCQPILGHNTVFWYRQTMMQGLELLAYFRNRAPLDDSGMPKDRFSAEMPDATLATLKIQPSEPRDSAVYFCASGLVPNALTGELFFGEGSRLTVL.

The rearrangement uses TRBV29-1 and TRBJ2-3; no reliable D call. The ends were cut back, 4 bases at V and 1 base at J, with 9 bases in the middle. The CDR3 extends over 13 amino acids. Germline CDR1 SQVTM, CDR2 ANQGSEA. CDR3 in amino acids: CSVGHSRTDTQYF. Here the CDR3 DNA reads TGCAGCGTTGGCCACTCCCGCACAGATACGCAGTATTTT.

V usage is TRBV12-3 or TRBV12-4 and J usage is TRBJ2-1, with D perhaps matching TRBD2 (7 bases). The CDR3 spans 22 residues. V was cut by 1 base and J by 1 base, with 29 bases left in between. The CDR3 loop is CASSLEVLGRGAGDWSYNEQFF. The CDR3 region has the DNA TGTGCCAGCAGTTTAGAGGTGTTAGGCCGGGGGGCGGGGGATTGGTCCTACAATGAGCAGTTCTTC.

This sequence joins TRBV20-1 and TRBJ1-1, with TRBD1 identical over 9 bases. V was clipped by 4 bases and J by 4 bases; unmatched bases: 13. CDR3 size: 16 residues. The germline V gene encodes CDR1 DFQATT and CDR2 SNEGSKA (reference sequence). CDR3 region: CSATRVKGQGGTEAFF. The CDR3, as DNA: TGCAGTGCTACGCGAGTAAAGGGACAGGGAGGCACTGAAGCTTTCTTT.

The chain combines TRBV27 with TRBJ1-1; D is unclear. The CDR3 is made up of 16 amino acids. Trimming took off 0 bases at V and 0 bases at J, with 11 bases between the two ends. Per the germline V gene, CDR1 is MNHEY and CDR2 is SMNVEV (reference sequence). The CDR3 spells CASSLSNVGMNTEAFF. Written as DNA, the CDR3 is TGTGCCAGCAGTTTATCAAATGTCGGGATGAACACTGAAGCTTTCTTT.

The chain couples TRBV19 to TRBJ2-1; the match to TRBD1 covers 9 bases. The CDR3 runs to 13 residues. Germline values: CDR1 LNHDA, CDR2 SQIVND (reference sequence). The junction had 4 bases not matched to a gene; V was cut back by 7 bases and J by 6 bases. The CDR3 region has the DNA TGTGCCAGTACCCCGGGACAGGGCAATGAGCAGTTCTTC. This gives the protein CASTPGQGNEQFF. Full variable domain (missing parts from reference TRBV19 and TRBJ2-1): DGGITQSPKYLFRKEGQNVTLSCEQNLNHDAMYWYRQDPGQGLRLIYYSQIVNDFQKGDIAEGYSVSREKKESFPLTVTSAQKNPTAFYLCASTPGQGNEQFFGPGTRLTVL.

This rearrangement joins TRBV12-5 to TRBJ2-2; TRBD1 matches 9 bases. With 6 bases clipped from V and 3 bases from J, the junction kept 2 bases outside the gene matches. CDR3 length: 14 amino acids. Germline-derived CDR1 and CDR2 are LGHNT and FRNRAP. The CDR3 loop is CASGRTGDTGELFF. CDR3 DNA sequence: TGTGCTAGTGGACGGACAGGGGACACCGGGGAGCTGTTTTTT.

The chain links TRBV27 to TRBJ2-7; a possible D gene is TRBD1 (6 bases). The ends were cut back, 0 bases at V and 3 bases at J, with 12 bases in the middle. There are 15 residues in the CDR3. The germline gives CDR1 MNHEY, CDR2 SMNVEV (reference sequence). The CDR3: CASSLSGHTFYEQYF. For the CDR3, the DNA is TGTGCCAGCAGTTTATCGGGACATACCTTCTACGAGCAGTACTTC.

V gene TRBV7-8 combines with J gene TRBJ2-4; 9 bases are a match to TRBD1. Germline-derived CDR1 and CDR2 are SGHVS and FQNEAQ. The CDR3 is made up of 19 amino acids. V lost 5 bases and J lost 0; bases outside the gene matches: 14. This chain's CDR3 is CASSPQTGTGPIAKNIQYF. The CDR3 DNA reads as TGTGCCAGCAGCCCTCAAACCGGGACAGGGCCCATAGCCAAAAACATTCAGTACTTC. The full variable domain, its missing parts supplied by reference TRBV7-8 and TRBJ2-4, is GAGVSQSPRYKVAKRGQDVALRCDPISGHVSLFWYQQALGQGPEFLTYFQNEAQLDKSGLPSDRFFAERPEGSVSTLKIQRTQQEDSAVYLCASSPQTGTGPIAKNIQYFGAGTRLSVL.